The rows below give T cell receptor beta chains drawn from one sample of a study of regulatory T cells in long-lasting Graves disease. MiXCR, applied by TCRdb to the multiplex PCR reads, yields one record per CDR3 protein. Of roughly 400,000 distinct CDR3 sequences detected, less than 25% appear once; the ten largest clones hold less than 25%. The input for sequencing was peripheral blood mononuclear cells (PBMCs), taken when the disease was refractory, from a patient treated with antithyroid drugs. The receptors shown here come from a female donor with Graves disease. CDR3s include the opening cysteine and the closing phenylalanine or tryptophan. A D gene is named only where the DNA matches it firmly. Some rows have no size entry. The others give once, few or many, or a class for an expanded clone.

>-|-|TRBV3-1|TRBJ1-1
CASSQRQNTEAFF
TGTGCCAGCAGCCAAAGACAGAACACTGAAGCTTTCTTT
>many|-|TRBV28|TRBJ1-2
CASSGLKATYGYTF
TGTGCCAGCAGTGGGCTTAAGGCGACCTATGGCTACACCTTC
>-|-|TRBV20-1|TRBJ2-5
CSAHSTSNPETQYF
TGCAGTGCTCACTCGACCTCAAATCCGGAGACCCAGTACTTC
>-|-|TRBV7-2|TRBJ2-1
CASSLTSGYEQFF
TGTGCCAGCAGCTTAACCTCAGGGTATGAGCAGTTCTTC
>-|-|TRBV7-7|TRBJ2-1
CASSCPPTYNEQFF
TGTGCTAGCAGCTGTCCGCCCACCTACAATGAGCAGTTCTTC
>few|-|TRBV20-1|TRBJ2-7
CSAYDYEQYF
TGCAGTGCTTACGACTACGAGCAGTACTTC
>few|-|TRBV6-2/TRBV6-3|TRBJ2-7
CASSEPVTGGVRVLGYEQYF
TGTGCCAGCAGTGAACCAGTAACAGGGGGGGTCCGCGTTCTTGGGTACGAGCAGTACTTC
>many|-|TRBV14|TRBJ2-5
CASSQGLQETQYF
TGTGCCAGCAGCCAAGGTCTCCAAGAGACCCAGTACTTC
>few|-|TRBV28|TRBJ2-7
CASSLSTGLQYF
TGTGCCAGCAGTCTATCCACAGGGTTGCAGTACTTC
>many|TRBD1|TRBV20-1|TRBJ1-2
CSASYTGGANGYTF
TGCAGTGCTAGTTACACAGGGGGGGCCAATGGCTACACCTTC
>many|-|TRBV10-3|TRBJ2-7
CAISDRLGLDSYEQYF
TGTGCCATCAGTGACCGTTTGGGACTTGACTCCTACGAGCAGTACTTC
>many|-|TRBV12-3/TRBV12-4|TRBJ2-7
CASSFNEQYF
TGTGCCAGCAGTTTCAACGAGCAGTACTTC
>many|-|TRBV3-1|TRBJ2-7
CASSQVSDSSYEQYF
TGTGCCAGCAGCCAAGTATCCGACAGTTCCTACGAGCAGTACTTC
>many|-|TRBV28|TRBJ2-7
CASSPQRYEQYF
TGTGCCAGCAGTCCTCAAAGATACGAGCAGTACTTC
>-|-|TRBV6-2/TRBV6-3|TRBJ2-2
CASSNVVELFF
TGTGCCAGCAGCAATGTTGTGGAGCTGTTTTTT
>many|-|TRBV12-3/TRBV12-4|TRBJ1-2
CATRQDYGYTF
TGTGCCACCAGACAGGACTATGGCTACACCTTC
>many|TRBD2|TRBV7-9|TRBJ2-7
CASSSGLAGDYEQYF
TGTGCCAGCAGCTCGGGACTAGCGGGAGACTACGAGCAGTACTTC
>-|-|TRBV24-1|TRBJ2-2
CATGELFF
TGTGCCACCGGGGAGCTGTTTTTT
>-|-|TRBV9|TRBJ2-7
CASSPLAGTPGYEQYF
TGTGCCAGCAGTCCTCTCGCCGGGACTCCGGGCTACGAGCAGTACTTC
>many|-|TRBV28|TRBJ2-2
CASSLRGTGITGELFF
TGTGCCAGCAGTTTAAGGGGAACAGGGATAACCGGGGAGCTGTTTTTT
>few|TRBD1|TRBV19|TRBJ2-7
CASSAGTGNPYEQYF
TGTGCCAGTAGTGCGGGGACAGGGAATCCCTACGAGCAGTACTTC
>-|-|TRBV7-8|TRBJ2-4
CASSLEGVENIQYF
TGTGCCAGCAGCTTAGAGGGGGTGGAAAACATTCAGTACTTC
>many|-|TRBV28|TRBJ2-2
CASSSYRTGELFF
TGTGCCAGCAGTTCCTACCGAACCGGGGAGCTGTTTTTT
>-|-|TRBV20-1|TRBJ2-5
CSARVGKKETQYF
TGCAGTGCTAGAGTAGGGAAAAAGGAGACCCAGTACTTC
>few|-|TRBV10-3|TRBJ2-5
CAISSEGQSFQETQYF
TGTGCCATCAGTTCGGAGGGACAGTCCTTTCAAGAGACCCAGTACTTC
>-|-|TRBV7-3|TRBJ1-5
CASSLRVAPGQVGNQPQHF
TGTGCCAGCAGCTTAAGGGTGGCTCCGGGACAAGTTGGCAATCAGCCCCAGCATTTT
>many|TRBD2|TRBV10-3|TRBJ2-2
CAIRSGTSGRAGTGELFF
TGTGCCATTAGAAGCGGGACTAGCGGGAGGGCCGGTACCGGGGAGCTGTTTTTT
>-|-|TRBV5-1|TRBJ2-1
CASSFFLRTVEFNEQFF
TGCGCCAGCAGCTTCTTTTTGAGGACAGTTGAATTCAATGAGCAGTTCTTC
>many|TRBD1|TRBV30|TRBJ1-4
CAWSAGTGIRKLFF
TGTGCCTGGAGTGCCGGGACAGGGATTAGAAAACTGTTTTTT
>-|-|TRBV30|TRBJ2-4
CAWGNTGAKNIQYF
TGTGCCTGGGGGAATACAGGGGCCAAAAACATTCAGTACTTC
>-|TRBD1|TRBV27|TRBJ2-7
CATLQGYEQYF
TGTGCCACCCTACAGGGGTACGAGCAGTACTTC
>many|TRBD2|TRBV2|TRBJ2-5
CASSSSGSQQETQYF
TGTGCCAGCAGTTCTAGCGGGAGTCAGCAAGAGACCCAGTACTTC
>many|TRBD1|TRBV7-7|TRBJ2-5
CASSSDRGGETQYF
TGTGCCAGCAGCTCGGACAGGGGTGGGGAGACCCAGTACTTC
>many|-|TRBV12-3/TRBV12-4|TRBJ2-7
CASSSAVLEQYF
TGTGCCAGCAGTTCAGCGGTCCTCGAGCAGTACTTC
>many|-|TRBV27|TRBJ2-7
CASSLSHPGLGEQYF
TGTGCCAGCAGTTTATCCCACCCGGGTCTGGGGGAGCAGTACTTC
>few|-|TRBV7-2|TRBJ1-2
CASSFRRGDLANYGYTF
TGTGCCAGCAGCTTCCGCCGGGGGGACCTTGCTAACTATGGCTACACCTTC
>-|-|TRBV6-6|TRBJ1-1
CASSYSSGFYTEAFF
TGTGCCAGCAGTTACTCGAGCGGGTTCTACACTGAAGCTTTCTTT
>many|-|TRBV7-8|TRBJ2-5
CASSLARGGQETQYF
TGTGCCAGCAGCTTAGCCCGTGGGGGGCAAGAGACCCAGTACTTC
>many|TRBD2|TRBV12-3/TRBV12-4|TRBJ2-5
CASSRRTSGDQETQYF
TGTGCCAGCAGCCGCCGGACTAGCGGGGACCAAGAGACCCAGTACTTC
>many|TRBD2|TRBV5-1|TRBJ2-7
CASSLDAGERNEQYF
TGCGCCAGCAGCTTGGATGCGGGGGAAAGGAACGAGCAGTACTTC
>few|-|TRBV6-1|TRBJ1-1
CASSHREWSEAFF
TGTGCCAGCAGTCACAGGGAGTGGTCTGAAGCTTTCTTT
>-|-|TRBV20-1|TRBJ1-1
CSARVSRTPKVVEAFF
TGCAGTGCTAGGGTGTCACGAACGCCCAAGGTAGTTGAAGCTTTCTTT
>few|-|TRBV3-1|TRBJ2-7
CASSNLGLRYEQYF
TGTGCCAGCAGTAATCTGGGACTCCGCTACGAGCAGTACTTC
>once|-|TRBV11-2|TRBJ2-5
CASTTFGEVKTQYF
TGTGCCAGCACGACTTTTGGGGAGGTAAAGACCCAGTACTTC
>-|TRBD2|TRBV19|TRBJ2-1
CASSAGTSVYNEQFF
TGTGCCAGTTCCGCCGGGACTAGCGTTTACAATGAGCAGTTCTTC
>few|TRBD2|TRBV7-8|TRBJ2-2
CASSLEVEPFLAEAGELFF
TGTGCCAGCAGCTTAGAGGTTGAGCCGTTCCTAGCGGAAGCCGGGGAGCTGTTTTTT
>-|-|TRBV2|TRBJ2-3
CASRMGARNTDTQYF
TGTGCCAGCAGGATGGGGGCCAGGAACACAGATACGCAGTATTTT
>many|-|TRBV2|TRBJ2-6
CASTAGPGSGANVLTF
TGTGCCAGCACCGCAGGGCCCGGCTCTGGGGCCAACGTCCTGACTTTC
>-|TRBD1|TRBV6-5|TRBJ1-2
CASSYSKTGDGYTF
TGTGCCAGCAGTTACTCGAAGACAGGGGATGGCTACACCTTC
>many|-|TRBV30|TRBJ1-2
CAWSTGLTNYGYTF
TGTGCCTGGAGTACAGGGCTTACTAACTATGGCTACACCTTC
>few|-|TRBV5-1|TRBJ2-7
CASSLGTRTYEQYF
TGCGCCAGCAGCCTCGGGACGCGGACCTACGAGCAGTACTTC
>-|TRBD2|TRBV20-1|TRBJ2-5
CSASPSSGRAQETQYF
TGCAGTGCTAGCCCCAGTAGCGGGAGGGCCCAAGAGACCCAGTACTTC